This is a list of T cell receptor beta chains from one sample in a study of T cells in Graves' hyperthyroidism and ophthalmopathy. TCRdb redid the calling of the multiplex PCR reads with MiXCR, one entry per CDR3 protein. The sample has 300,000 or so distinct CDR3 sequences, approximately 15% seen once. Sequenced: blood. The source is a man younger than 45 with Graves' hyperthyroidism. Both conserved end residues are trimmed from each CDR3. The order of the fields is CDR3 length, V gene, J gene, CDR3 protein.

len: 14
v_gene: TRBV18
j_gene: TRBJ2-3
CDR3aa: ASSPSRDSLRDTQY

len: 11
v_gene: TRBV11-1
j_gene: TRBJ2-7
CDR3aa: ASSLGGLNEQY

len: 14
v_gene: TRBV3-1
j_gene: TRBJ2-1
CDR3aa: ASSNIAESSYNEQF

len: 10
v_gene: TRBV28
j_gene: TRBJ2-2
CDR3aa: ASSLTRGELF

len: 11
v_gene: TRBV3-1
j_gene: TRBJ2-1
CDR3aa: ASSPLTGYEQF

len: 15
v_gene: TRBV24-1
j_gene: TRBJ2-1
CDR3aa: ATSDLPGTGEANEQF

len: 13
v_gene: TRBV3-1
j_gene: TRBJ1-6
CDR3aa: ASSQGGPGNSPLH

len: 15
v_gene: TRBV10-1
j_gene: TRBJ2-1
CDR3aa: ASSGPSGSPSYNEQF

len: 10
v_gene: TRBV6-1
j_gene: TRBJ2-7
CDR3aa: ASSLDRIEQY

len: 12
v_gene: TRBV10-3
j_gene: TRBJ1-5
CDR3aa: AISGGTGAQPQH

len: 11
v_gene: TRBV12-3/TRBV12-4
j_gene: TRBJ1-1
CDR3aa: ASIYRGDTEAF

len: 9
v_gene: TRBV5-1
j_gene: TRBJ1-1
CDR3aa: ASRLDTEAF

len: 12
v_gene: TRBV7-2
j_gene: TRBJ2-3
CDR3aa: ASSTSGGPDTQY

len: 12
v_gene: TRBV7-2
j_gene: TRBJ2-3
CDR3aa: ASSLMGLADTQY

len: 13
v_gene: TRBV19
j_gene: TRBJ2-5
CDR3aa: ASSPRGGQEETQY

len: 11
v_gene: TRBV27
j_gene: TRBJ2-5
CDR3aa: ASSLRGEETQY

len: 12
v_gene: TRBV29-1
j_gene: TRBJ1-1
CDR3aa: SVEGQGFGTEAF

len: 19
v_gene: TRBV20-1
j_gene: TRBJ2-1
CDR3aa: SARIVTGLAGGSSSYNEQF

len: 12
v_gene: TRBV11-2
j_gene: TRBJ2-5
CDR3aa: ASSTLRDQETQY

len: 11
v_gene: TRBV5-1
j_gene: TRBJ1-3
CDR3aa: ASSSISTDTIY

len: 11
v_gene: TRBV6-2/TRBV6-3
j_gene: TRBJ2-7
CDR3aa: ASSWAETYEQY

len: 16
v_gene: TRBV11-3
j_gene: TRBJ1-1
CDR3aa: ASSFRVEDVSTQLEAF

len: 13
v_gene: TRBV6-1
j_gene: TRBJ2-1
CDR3aa: ASSLGELSVYEQF

len: 10
v_gene: TRBV24-1
j_gene: TRBJ2-1
CDR3aa: ATSRVSNEQF